This passage covers 20 T cell receptor beta chains from one sample sequenced in a study of beta chain features in type 1 diabetes. General study points: Among all four CD4+ subsets, Type 1 diabetes patients had TCRB CDR3s that were moderately but significantly shorter.

These TCRs' antigens remain unknown. What was sequenced were expressed TCRB transcripts, since all of the isolated RNA had been reverse transcribed. Profiled with immunoSEQ multiplex PCR; TCRdb holds only in-frame clones, not every one. Here the sample spans about 700,000 clones, around an eighth being singletons. Material for sequencing was naive CD4+ T cells from blood. The receptors derive from a man aged 18 to 30 with type 1 diabetes.

The V gene is TRBV25-1, the J gene TRBJ2-7; 10 bases match TRBD1. V dropped 4 bases and J dropped 5; count of bases not matched to a gene: 2. The germline V gene encodes CDR1 MGHDK and CDR2 SYGVNS. The CDR3 contains 13 residues. The CDR3 bases are TGTGCCAGCAGTGGGGACAGGGGAGACGAGCAGTACTTC. Amino acids: CASSGDRGDEQYF.

The chain links TRBV30 to TRBJ2-5; perhaps TRBD1 as D (6 bases). Germline V gene lookup returns CDR1 GTSNPN and CDR2 SVGIG (reference sequence). Trimming shortened V by 1 base and J by 1 base, and 7 bases separated the two germline ends. This CDR3 has 13 amino acids. CDR3 residues: CAWSGTVQETQYF. The CDR3 bases are TGTGCCTGGAGTGGGACAGTCCAAGAGACCCAGTACTTC.

The chain couples TRBV30 to TRBJ1-6; the D is unclear. The CDR3 extends over 13 amino acids. The V gene's germline CDR1 is GTSNPN and CDR2 SVGIG (reference sequence). V gave up 3 bases and J gave up 11 bases, with 14 bases separating them. The CDR3 spells CAWREAVITPLHF. The CDR3 region has the DNA TGTGCCTGGAGAGAGGCAGTGATCACACCCCTCCACTTT.

The chain uses TRBV7-9 and TRBJ1-1; possibly TRBD1 for D (5 bases). The CDR3 is 15 residues long. V lost 3 bases, J lost 7 bases, and 18 bases lay in between. Germline assignment: CDR1 SEHNR and CDR2 FQNEAQ (reference sequence). CDR3 sequence reads: CASSLGQGSGFEAFF. The CDR3 nucleotides read TGTGCCAGCAGCTTGGGTCAGGGATCGGGTTTTGAAGCTTTCTTT.

J is TRBJ1-2 and V is TRBV27; possible D gene TRBD1, 5 bases. The V end lost 6 bases, the J end lost 4 bases, and 12 bases lay between the germline ends. Germline CDR1 reads MNHEY; CDR2 reads SMNVEV (reference sequence). The CDR3 totals 13 residues. This chain's CDR3 is CASSPTGSYGYTF. The CDR3 DNA is TGTGCCAGCAGCCCTACAGGATCCTATGGCTACACCTTC.

This clone was detected only a few times. The chain joins TRBV19 to TRBJ2-1; TRBD2 aligns across 11 bases. CDR3 length: 17 amino acids. V trimming: 5 bases; J trimming: 8 bases; junction bases outside the gene matches: 14. CDR1 LNHDA and CDR2 SQIVND come from the germline V gene (reference sequence). The CDR3 region has the DNA TGTGCCAGTAGTCCTCGACTAGCGGGGTCCCTTGTCGATGAGCAGTTCTTC. This translates into CASSPRLAGSLVDEQFF.

The chain has TRBV7-9 and TRBJ1-5; D may be TRBD1 (5 bases). Germline CDR1 reads SEHNR; CDR2 reads FQNEAQ (reference sequence). The V gene lost 1 base and the J gene lost 3 bases, with 13 bases spanning the gap. The CDR3 totals 16 residues. CDR3 DNA sequence: TGTGCCAGCAGCTTAGGACAGTATCCCAACAATCAGCCCCAGCATTTT. Protein: CASSLGQYPNNQPQHF.

This clone has just a few counts. The chain couples TRBV6-1 to TRBJ1-6; D unresolved. The CDR3 spans 16 residues. Trimming removed 2 bases from V and 4 bases from J, with 12 bases in between. Germline loops: CDR1 MNHNS, CDR2 SASEGT. The CDR3 is CASSERALGYNSPLHF. The CDR3 bases are TGTGCCAGCAGTGAACGGGCCCTGGGGTATAATTCACCCCTCCACTTT.

V gene TRBV6-1 combines with J gene TRBJ1-2; D might be TRBD1 (6 bases). Germline V lookup: CDR1 MNHNS, CDR2 SASEGT. V shed 3 bases and J shed 7 bases, with 12 bases lying between them. The CDR3 extends over 13 amino acids. CDR3 protein: CASSDPDRTGYTF. CDR3 nucleotide sequence: TGTGCCAGCAGTGACCCCGACAGGACTGGCTACACCTTC.

This clone was counted a few times. The rearrangement uses TRBV18 and TRBJ1-1; D not resolved. V lost 5 bases, J lost 0 bases, and 16 bases lay in between. CDR1 is KGHSH and CDR2 is LQKENI in the germline V gene. The CDR3 contains 16 residues. CDR3 sequence: CASSGQVVGMNTEAFF. The CDR3, as DNA: TGTGCCAGCTCAGGGCAGGTGGTGGGGATGAACACTGAAGCTTTCTTT.

This clone was seen a handful of times. The chain carries TRBV28 and TRBJ1-4, with unresolved D. Per germline, CDR1 MDHEN and CDR2 SYDVKM. V lost 8 bases to trimming and J lost 4 bases, with 23 bases between them. The CDR3 length is 17 residues. The CDR3 loop is CASGLNFLASGNEKLFF. CDR3 nucleotide sequence: TGTGCCAGCGGCTTGAATTTTTTGGCCTCCGGTAATGAAAAACTGTTTTTT.

The chain couples TRBV28 to TRBJ2-7; D is unclear. The germline CDR1 and CDR2 sequences are MDHEN and SYDVKM. The CDR3 contains 14 residues. Between the trimmed V and J ends, which lost 8 bases and 5 bases, there was a span of 19 bases. The CDR3 bases are TGTGCCAGCGGATCTCTGTCCCCCACCCACGAGCAGTACTTC. Its protein product is CASGSLSPTHEQYF.

V is TRBV7-3 and J is TRBJ2-1, with D uncertain. The V gene lost 2 bases and the J gene lost 4 bases, with 9 bases spanning the gap. CDR3 length: 14 amino acids. CDR1 is SGHTA and CDR2 is FQGTGA in the germline V gene. CDR3 region: CASSLSMEYNEQFF. The CDR3 DNA follows: TGTGCCAGCAGCTTATCGATGGAGTACAATGAGCAGTTCTTC.

The sample holds a few counts of this clone. V usage is TRBV2 and J usage is TRBJ1-6, with TRBD1 matching 8 bases. CDR3 length: 15 amino acids. Germline CDR1 is SNHLY and CDR2 is FYNNEI. Germline trimming cut 11 bases from V and 7 bases from J; bases unmatched to any gene: 13. The DNA of the CDR3 is TGTGCCGCCAGCACCGACAGGGGCGTAAATTCACCCCTCCACTTT. This gives the protein CAASTDRGVNSPLHF. Full variable domain (missing parts from reference TRBV2 and TRBJ1-6): EPEVTQTPSHQVTQMGQEVILRCVPISNHLYFYWYRQILGQKVEFLVSFYNNEISEKSEIFDDQFSVERPDGSNFTLKIRSTKLEDSAMYFCAASTDRGVNSPLHFGNGTRLTVT.

The chain is built from TRBV10-2 and TRBJ2-3, with TRBD2 identical over 9 bases. Germline CDR1 and CDR2: WSHSY and SAAADI. The CDR3 spans 17 residues. The V and J ends lost 0 bases and 6 bases, in that order; junction bases with no gene match: 10. The CDR3 protein is CASSESPLAGLRDTQYF. CDR3 DNA: TGCGCCAGCAGTGAGTCTCCCCTAGCGGGGTTGAGGGATACGCAGTATTTT.

In regard to this clone: Other DNA sequences within the sample encode an identical CDR3. The chain carries TRBV7-9 and TRBJ2-5; D is unresolved. This CDR3 contains 12 residues. The V and J ends lost 0 bases and 4 bases respectively, with 3 bases between them. Germline V gene data show CDR1 as SEHNR and CDR2 as FQNEAQ (reference sequence). The CDR3 bases are TGTGCCAGCAGCTTAGCAGGAGAGACCCAGTACTTC. Translation: CASSLAGETQYF. Combining the CDR3 with reference TRBV7-9 and TRBJ2-5 gives the whole variable domain DTGVSQNPRHKITKRGQNVTFRCDPISEHNRLYWYRQTLGQGPEFLTYFQNEAQLEKSRLLSDRFSAERPKGSFSTLEIQRTEQGDSAMYLCASSLAGETQYFGPGTRLLVL.

This clone turned up a few times. The chain uses TRBV4-1 and TRBJ2-6; D is possibly TRBD1 (6 bases). V shed 2 bases and J shed 2 bases, with 16 bases lying between them. From germline, CDR1 is MGHRA and CDR2 YSYEKL. This CDR3 has 18 residues. CDR3 in amino acids: CASSQFPLQGPGANVLTF. As DNA, the CDR3 is TGCGCCAGCAGCCAATTCCCTTTACAGGGACCTGGGGCCAACGTCCTGACTTTC.

This sequence joins TRBV7-3 and TRBJ2-5; 9 positions match TRBD1. The germline V gene has CDR1 SGHTA and CDR2 FQGTGA. The CDR3 consists of 15 residues. Trimming removed 6 bases from V and 2 bases from J; junction bases left unmatched: 7. The CDR3 loop is CASSYGQGRQETQYF. The CDR3 nucleotides read TGTGCCAGCAGTTACGGACAGGGGCGGCAAGAGACCCAGTACTTC.

The chain is built from TRBV11-3 and TRBJ2-1; D is unresolved. CDR3 size: 13 residues. Trimming took off 3 bases at V and 10 bases at J, with 13 bases between the two ends. Germline V gene sequence: CDR1 SGHNT, CDR2 YENEEA. The CDR3 reads CASSLLVGVEQFF. The DNA of the CDR3 is TGTGCCAGCAGCTTGTTAGTCGGCGTCGAGCAGTTCTTC.

The chain carries TRBV10-3 and TRBJ2-5; D is uncertain. V was shortened by 6 bases and J by 2 bases, with 4 bases between the two germline ends. CDR1 is ENHRY, CDR2 SYGVKD, per germline. This CDR3 has 11 amino acids. CDR3 in amino acids: CAIREQETQYF. The CDR3 bases are TGTGCCATCAGGGAACAAGAGACCCAGTACTTC.